Below are 27 T cell receptor beta chains sequenced from a single sample in a study of T cells in Graves' hyperthyroidism and ophthalmopathy. Amplified TCR beta CDR3 regions derived from RNA transcripts. First-round RT-PCR of the TCR CDR3 relied on the HTBI primer set. In TCRdb, the multiplex PCR reads were re-called with MiXCR into one record per CDR3 protein. Here the sample spans about 200,000 distinct CDR3 sequences, 17% being singletons. The sample comprised blood. These receptor sequences come from a woman aged 45 to 65 with Graves' hyperthyroidism.

This clonotype was seen repeatedly, ten times or more. The chain joins TRBV30 to TRBJ1-1; D perhaps matches TRBD1 (5 bases). The germline V and J ends were trimmed by 2 bases and 9 bases, with 13 bases remaining between them. Germline loops: CDR1 GTSNPN, CDR2 SVGIG (reference sequence). This CDR3 is built from 12 residues. The CDR3 DNA is TGTGCCTGGAGTACGACGGGACGTCAAGCTTTCTTT. Translating gives CAWSTTGRQAFF.

The rearrangement uses TRBV20-1 and TRBJ1-5; a possible D gene is TRBD1 (6 bases). This CDR3 has 18 residues. Trimming shortened V by 1 base and J by 0 bases, and 19 bases separated the two germline ends. Germline assignment: CDR1 DFQATT and CDR2 SNEGSKA (reference sequence). The CDR3 DNA reads as TGCAGTGCTAGAGCCCCGCCCCCAGGGGACTATAGCAATCAGCCCCAGCATTTT. As protein: CSARAPPPGDYSNQPQHF.

Comments on this clonotype: Germline is not matched at one junction end, which may reflect a read error. This rearrangement joins TRBV6-1 to TRBJ1-5, with 10 bases that match TRBD1. This CDR3 spans 17 amino acids. Germline V gene data show CDR1 as MNHNS and CDR2 as SASEGT. CDR3 loop: CAISEGQGYKDNQPQHF. In nucleotides, the CDR3 is TGTGCCATCAGTGAGGGACAGGGGTATAAGGACAATCAGCCCCAGCATTTT.

This clonotype was seen many times. V and J are TRBV5-1 and TRBJ1-1; D might be TRBD1 (6 bases). CDR3 length equals 15 residues. The germline gives CDR1 SGHRS, CDR2 YFSETQ. V lost 3 bases, J lost 1 base, and 13 bases lay in between. CDR3 region: CASSSSGTTNTEAFF. CDR3 DNA: TGCGCCAGCAGCTCCTCCGGGACAACGAACACTGAAGCTTTCTTT.

In its sample, this clonotype was seen many times. The chain joins TRBV28 to TRBJ1-5, with D hard to call. With 7 bases removed from V and 5 bases from J, the gap between germline ends came to 21 bases. CDR3 length: 16 residues. CDR1 is MDHEN and CDR2 is SYDVKM in the germline V gene. In DNA form, the CDR3 reads TGTGCCAGCATTGACAACGTGGGAGGGCGCGATCAGCCCCAGCATTTT. Encoded protein: CASIDNVGGRDQPQHF.

This clonotype was detected a few times. The chain links TRBV5-5 to TRBJ2-5; TRBD1 agrees at 9 bases. J lost 3 bases, V lost 3 bases, and 9 bases had no gene match. This CDR3 has 16 residues. Germline V lookup: CDR1 SGHKS, CDR2 YYEKEE (reference sequence). Written as DNA, the CDR3 is TGTGCCAGCAGCTACATTCCGGGACAGGGAGAAGAGACCCAGTACTTC. This sequence encodes CASSYIPGQGEETQYF. The full variable domain, its missing parts supplied by reference TRBV5-5 and TRBJ2-5, is DAGVTQSPTHLIKTRGQQVTLRCSPISGHKSVSWYQQVLGQGPQFIFQYYEKEERGRGNFPDRFSARQFPNYSSELNVNALLLGDSALYLCASSYIPGQGEETQYFGPGTRLLVL.

This clonotype has more than one count but fewer than ten. The chain links TRBV6-1 to TRBJ2-2, with TRBD2 matching over 7 bases. After removal of 4 bases from V and 6 bases from J, the junction contained 5 bases not matched to a gene. The CDR3 spans 14 residues. The germline V gene encodes CDR1 MNHNS and CDR2 SASEGT. CDR3 amino acids: CASSGLAGAGELFF. DNA for the CDR3: TGTGCCAGCAGTGGGCTGGCGGGAGCCGGGGAGCTGTTTTTT.

This chain links TRBV29-1 with TRBJ1-2, with a possible D match to TRBD1 (5 bases). The CDR3 totals 13 residues. V dropped 6 bases and J dropped 8 bases, with 19 bases sitting between them. Germline-derived CDR1 and CDR2 are SQVTM and ANQGSEA. CDR3 loop: CSVGETASGGYTF. In DNA form, the CDR3 reads TGCAGCGTGGGGGAGACGGCGTCGGGAGGCTACACCTTC.

This clonotype was counted at least ten times. The chain employs TRBV6-1 and TRBJ2-7; perhaps TRBD1 as D (6 bases). This CDR3 spans 15 amino acids. V lost 6 bases and J lost 5, with 20 bases in between. Germline V gene lookup returns CDR1 MNHNS and CDR2 SASEGT. The CDR3: CASRKGTLGRDEQYF. The CDR3 region has the DNA TGTGCCAGCAGAAAGGGGACACTCGGTAGGGACGAGCAGTACTTC.

This clonotype turned up a few times. The rearrangement joins TRBV12-3 or TRBV12-4 to TRBJ1-5; D remains ambiguous. CDR3 length: 13 amino acids. V shed 6 bases and J shed 4 bases, with 10 bases lying between them. The DNA of the CDR3 is TGTGCCAGCAGCCGACTCTTTAATCAGCCCCAGCATTTT. Protein sequence: CASSRLFNQPQHF.

This clonotype was seen repeatedly, ten times or more. V and J are TRBV20-1 and TRBJ2-5; weak D call: TRBD1 (6 bases). The ends were cut back, 2 bases at V and 5 bases at J, with 15 bases in the middle. Germline CDR1 DFQATT, CDR2 SNEGSKA (reference sequence). The CDR3 extends over 14 amino acids. The CDR3 nucleotides are TGCAGTGCTAGAATGGACGGTCAGGGGGAGACCCAGTACTTC. This gives the protein CSARMDGQGETQYF.

This clonotype showed up many times. The chain uses TRBV13 and TRBJ2-7; D is unresolved. CDR1 and CDR2 (germline): PRHDT, FYEKMQ (reference sequence). The CDR3 spans 13 residues. V lost 5 bases to trimming and J lost 2 bases, with 10 bases between them. This chain's CDR3 is CASSNSQTYEQYF. The DNA for the CDR3 is TGTGCCAGCAGCAATTCTCAAACCTACGAGCAGTACTTC.

In this sample, this clonotype turned up many times. CDR3 amino acids: CASTPAGSPSDTQYF. The CDR3 DNA reads as TGTGCCAGTACCCCCGCGGGAAGTCCGTCAGATACGCAGTATTTT. The chain carries TRBV19 and TRBJ2-3, with TRBD2 as a possible D gene (6 bases). Germline CDR1 reads LNHDA; CDR2 reads SQIVND (reference sequence). V dropped 7 bases and J dropped 4 bases, with 18 bases sitting between them. The CDR3 consists of 15 residues. Filled out from reference TRBV19 and TRBJ2-3, the complete variable domain reads DGGITQSPKYLFRKEGQNVTLSCEQNLNHDAMYWYRQDPGQGLRLIYYSQIVNDFQKGDIAEGYSVSREKKESFPLTVTSAQKNPTAFYLCASTPAGSPSDTQYFGPGTRLTVL.

This clonotype was recorded at least ten times. In DNA form, the CDR3 reads TGTGCCAGCACTCGCCTGGAAACTGAAGCTTTCTTT. Its protein is CASTRLETEAFF. V and J are TRBV12-3 or TRBV12-4 and TRBJ1-1; D not resolved. V was shortened by 7 bases and J by 5 bases, with 11 bases between the two germline ends. This CDR3 has 12 residues.

This clonotype was counted at least ten times. The gene calls are TRBV7-9 and TRBJ2-3; 8 positions agree with TRBD2. The CDR3 totals 16 residues. Germline loops: CDR1 SEHNR, CDR2 FQNEAQ (reference sequence). V lost 5 bases to trimming and J lost 5 bases; unmatched junction nucleotides: 12. The CDR3: CASSPTAREDLDTQYF. The CDR3 nucleotides read TGTGCCAGCAGCCCAACGGCGCGGGAGGACCTAGATACGCAGTATTTT.

This clonotype was seen many times. V and J are TRBV7-3 and TRBJ2-1, with a tentative D call TRBD1 (6 bases). CDR1 is SGHTA and CDR2 is FQGTGA in the germline V gene. The CDR3 runs 14 residues. V lost 2 bases and J 2 bases, leaving 7 bases between the germline ends. The CDR3 reads CASSLQGPYNEQFF. The CDR3 nucleotides read TGTGCCAGCAGCTTACAGGGGCCCTACAATGAGCAGTTCTTC. Full variable domain (outside the CDR3, taken from reference TRBV7-3 and TRBJ2-1): GAGVSQTPSNKVTEKGKYVELRCDPISGHTALYWYRQSLGQGPEFLIYFQGTGAADDSGLPNDRFFAVRPEGSVSTLKIQRTERGDSAVYLCASSLQGPYNEQFFGPGTRLTVL.

This clonotype was seen repeatedly, ten times or more. V and J are TRBV9 and TRBJ2-7; 8 positions agree with TRBD2. Germline lookup yields CDR1 SGDLS and CDR2 YYNGEE. This CDR3 has 15 amino acids. V shed 0 bases, J shed 6 bases, and the junction held 8 bases outside the gene matches. CDR3 bases: TGTGCCAGCAGCGTAGGTAGCGGGATTTTTTCCGAGCAGTACTTC. Translated, it gives CASSVGSGIFSEQYF.

There are many counts of this clonotype. The chain's CDR3 is CSASGGAGETQYF. CDR3 sequence (DNA): TGCAGTGCTAGCGGGGGCGCGGGAGAGACCCAGTACTTC. The chain joins TRBV20-1 to TRBJ2-5; D is perhaps TRBD1 or TRBD2 (6 bases each). The CDR3 totals 13 residues. CDR1 is DFQATT and CDR2 is SNEGSKA in the germline V gene (reference sequence). With 3 bases removed from V and 4 bases from J, the gap between germline ends came to 12 bases.

In its sample, this clonotype was seen many times. This sequence joins TRBV30 and TRBJ2-7, with a tentative D call TRBD1 (6 bases). Germline assignment: CDR1 GTSNPN and CDR2 SVGIG (reference sequence). The CDR3 is 12 amino acids. Trimming cost V 3 bases and J 3 bases, with 9 bases left between them. Here the CDR3 DNA reads TGTGCCTGGAGCTTACAGGGCTACGAGCAGTACTTC. Protein product: CAWSLQGYEQYF.

This clonotype showed up just a few times. The chain has TRBV9 and TRBJ2-3; the D is unclear. V lost 2 bases, J lost 0 bases, and 22 bases lay in between. CDR1 is SGDLS and CDR2 is YYNGEE in the germline V gene. The CDR3 extends over 19 amino acids. The CDR3 DNA is TGTGCCAGCAGCGTTCATAGCAGCGATCTTCGGTATAGCACAGATACGCAGTATTTT. The encoded protein is CASSVHSSDLRYSTDTQYF.

This clonotype was detected many times. The chain uses TRBV30 and TRBJ2-7, with a possible D match to TRBD1 (6 bases). The V gene lost 4 bases and the J gene lost 6 bases, with 10 bases spanning the gap. The germline V gene encodes CDR1 GTSNPN and CDR2 SVGIG (reference sequence). The CDR3 is 11 amino acids. CDR3 sequence reads: CAWTTGFEQYF. The CDR3 coding sequence is TGTGCCTGGACAACAGGGTTCGAGCAGTACTTC.

This clonotype was observed many times. The chain couples TRBV11-2 to TRBJ1-2; D may be TRBD1 (5 bases). CDR1 and CDR2 (germline): SGHAT, FQNNGV. The CDR3 is 12 residues long. V lost 7 bases, J lost 3 bases, and 9 bases lay in between. The CDR3 reads CASTGTDYGYTF. CDR3 coding DNA: TGTGCCAGCACCGGGACCGACTATGGCTACACCTTC. Together with reference TRBV11-2 and TRBJ1-2, the CDR3 gives the full variable domain: EAGVAQSPRYKIIEKRQSVAFWCNPISGHATLYWYQQILGQGPKLLIQFQNNGVVDDSQLPKDRFSAERLKGVDSTLKIQPAKLEDSAVYLCASTGTDYGYTFGSGTRLTVV.

The rearrangement joins TRBV4-1 to TRBJ1-2; 12 positions agree with TRBD1. The CDR3 is 17 residues long. V shed 3 bases and J 7 bases; nucleotides not matched to a gene: 12. The germline CDR1 and CDR2 sequences are MGHRA and YSYEKL. The CDR3 bases are TGCGCCAGCAGCCAGGCCCCCGGCGGGGGACAGGGGGCTGGCTACACCTTC. Encoded protein: CASSQAPGGGQGAGYTF.

The chain combines TRBV19 with TRBJ2-1; the D gene could be TRBD1 or TRBD2 (6 bases each). V gave up 4 bases and J gave up 8 bases, with 15 bases separating them. This CDR3 contains 14 residues. Germline V lookup: CDR1 LNHDA, CDR2 SQIVND (reference sequence). This CDR3 reads CASSSVAEGDEQFF. The CDR3 nucleotides are TGTGCCAGTAGTAGCGTAGCGGAGGGGGATGAGCAGTTCTTC.

In its sample, this clonotype was seen a few times. This chain links TRBV5-1 with TRBJ2-7, with 11 bases lining up with TRBD2. V was pared by 1 base and J by 1 base, with 7 bases of the junction left unmatched. The CDR3 consists of 17 residues. The germline CDR1 and CDR2 sequences are SGHRS and YFSETQ. The CDR3 DNA reads as TGCGCCAGCAGCTTGCGGACTAGCGGGCATAATTCCTACGAGCAGTACTTC. Its protein is CASSLRTSGHNSYEQYF.

This chain joins TRBV18 and TRBJ2-1, with 10 bases lining up with TRBD2. The germline CDR1 and CDR2 sequences are KGHSH and LQKENI. There are 15 residues in the CDR3. The ends lost 3 bases at V and 3 bases at J; junction bases unmatched: 2. The CDR3 DNA follows: TGTGCCAGCTCACCGCCTAGCGGGAGCTACAATGAGCAGTTCTTC. It encodes CASSPPSGSYNEQFF.

The chain links TRBV19 to TRBJ1-2; D gene uncertain. Germline CDR1 is LNHDA and CDR2 is SQIVND (reference sequence). The CDR3 is made up of 12 amino acids. Trimming took 5 bases from V and 2 from J, leaving 6 bases between them. The DNA of the CDR3 is TGTGCCAGTAGTCAGCCAAACTATGGCTACACCTTC. Translating it yields CASSQPNYGYTF.